A single sample gave rise to the 25 T cell receptor beta chains below, sequenced in a study of cytomegalovirus exposure and HLA in healthy donors. PCR involved 60 Vbeta and 13 Jbeta primers. Repertoires were generated with immunoSEQ multiplex PCR, while TCRdb's copy carries only in-frame clones and drops some. The profile covers 150,000 to 200,000 clones, with 81% appearing a single time and 3.4% taken by the ten largest. Sequencing input: PBMCs. All receptors come from a man between 35 and 55 years old in good health and CMV-seropositive.

This clone was found a few times. The chain is built from TRBV9 and TRBJ1-1, with 8 bases aligning to TRBD1. There are 14 residues in the CDR3. Germline CDR1 SGDLS, CDR2 YYNGEE. The V gene end was trimmed by 7 bases and the J gene end by 5 bases; junction bases not matched to a gene: 10. This CDR3 is CASSAQGAGTEAFF. CDR3 sequence (DNA): TGTGCCAGCTCCGCGCAGGGGGCTGGGACTGAAGCTTTCTTT.

As for this clone: Other DNA sequences in this sample translate to the same CDR3. This chain links TRBV6-5 with TRBJ1-2; D remains ambiguous. The V end lost 7 bases, the J end lost 4 bases, and 16 bases lay between the germline ends. CDR1 is MNHEY, CDR2 SVGAGI, per germline. CDR3 size: 14 residues. DNA of the CDR3: TGTGCCAGCACGGGGATGGCCTCGGCCTATGGCTACACCTTC. Encoded protein: CASTGMASAYGYTF.

The chain joins TRBV29-1 to TRBJ2-2; D perhaps matches TRBD2 (5 bases). Trimming took off 7 bases at V and 3 bases at J, with 12 bases between the two ends. Germline values: CDR1 SQVTM, CDR2 ANQGSEA. The CDR3 covers 13 residues. In nucleotides, the CDR3 is TGCAGCGCCCGGGGTCAATACACCGGGGAGCTGTTTTTT. It yields the protein CSARGQYTGELFF.

This chain joins TRBV9 and TRBJ1-3; D gene unclear. This CDR3 is built from 13 residues. With 4 bases removed from V and 5 bases from J, the gap between germline ends came to 10 bases. Germline loops: CDR1 SGDLS, CDR2 YYNGEE. The chain's CDR3 is CASSPTSRNTIYF. CDR3 nucleotides: TGTGCCAGCAGCCCAACTTCCAGAAACACCATATATTTT.

The V and J genes are TRBV13 and TRBJ2-7, with TRBD2 matching over 8 bases. The V segment lost 5 bases and the J segment 4 bases; nucleotides outside the gene matches: 13. Germline V gene lookup returns CDR1 PRHDT and CDR2 FYEKMQ (reference sequence). The CDR3 totals 16 residues. CDR3 protein: CASSPRRVSGSYEQYF. In DNA form, the CDR3 reads TGTGCCAGCAGCCCCCGGCGGGTCAGCGGGAGTTACGAGCAGTACTTC.

CDR3 bases: TGTGCCAGCAGCTTAACTAGCGGGGCGTATGAGCAGTTCTTC. Translated: CASSLTSGAYEQFF. The chain carries TRBV7-2 and TRBJ2-1; TRBD2 matches 10 bases. The V and J ends lost 2 bases and 8 bases, in that order; junction bases with no gene match: 3. There are 14 residues in the CDR3. Germline lookup yields CDR1 SGHTA and CDR2 FQGNSA.

The chain combines TRBV6-1 with TRBJ2-5, with TRBD2 identical over 7 bases. With 4 bases clipped from V and 5 bases from J, the junction kept 7 bases outside the gene matches. The V gene's germline CDR1 is MNHNS and CDR2 SASEGT. The CDR3 totals 14 residues. CDR3: CASSGTSAWETQYF. In DNA, the CDR3 is TGTGCCAGCAGTGGCACTAGCGCATGGGAGACCCAGTACTTC.

J is TRBJ2-5 and V is TRBV25-1; 15 positions agree with TRBD2. The J call may be mistaken, given a closer DNA end match to TRBJ2-7. The V gene's germline CDR1 is MGHDK and CDR2 SYGVNS. There are 16 residues in the CDR3. The CDR3 spells CASSEGLAGGPYEQYF. The CDR3 region has the DNA TGTGCCAGCAGTGAGGGACTAGCGGGAGGCCCCTACGAGCAGTACTTC.

This chain joins TRBV27 and TRBJ1-2; a weak D match, TRBD1 (5 bases). Germline values: CDR1 MNHEY, CDR2 SMNVEV (reference sequence). V shed 3 bases and J shed 8 bases, with 13 bases lying between them. CDR3 length: 13 amino acids. CDR3 sequence: CASSFRESWGYTF. The CDR3 nucleotides are TGTGCCAGCAGTTTCAGGGAAAGCTGGGGCTACACCTTC.

J is TRBJ2-3 and V is TRBV4-3; TRBD2 matches at 12 bases. The CDR3 length is 19 residues. After removal of 0 bases from V and 7 bases from J, the junction contained 14 bases not matched to a gene. Looked up from germline, CDR1 is LGHNA and CDR2 is YSLEER. The CDR3 reads CASSQDRLAGGPRAHTQYF. The CDR3 DNA reads TGCGCCAGCAGCCAAGATCGGCTAGCGGGAGGGCCCAGAGCTCATACGCAGTATTTT.

V is TRBV6-5 and J is TRBJ2-5; D might be TRBD2 (5 bases). CDR3 length equals 14 residues. CDR1 MNHEY and CDR2 SVGAGI come from the germline V gene. The V end lost 5 bases, the J end lost 4 bases, and 14 bases lay between the germline ends. The CDR3 here is CASSPRTPGETQYF. CDR3 DNA: TGTGCCAGCAGTCCCCGGACTCCTGGAGAGACCCAGTACTTC.

The V gene is TRBV19, the J gene TRBJ1-1; 11 bases are shared with TRBD1. The CDR3 contains 17 residues. Trimming removed 6 bases from V and 5 bases from J; junction bases left unmatched: 14. Germline-derived CDR1 and CDR2 are LNHDA and SQIVND (reference sequence). For the CDR3, the DNA is TGTGCCAGTAGGGGTACCCGGACAGGGGGCCTATGGACTGAAGCTTTCTTT. Its translation: CASRGTRTGGLWTEAFF.

The V gene is TRBV6-1, the J gene TRBJ1-4; 10 positions agree with TRBD1. Germline V gene sequence: CDR1 MNHNS, CDR2 SASEGT. There are 15 residues in the CDR3. V shed 5 bases and J 5 bases; nucleotides not matched to a gene: 5. CDR3 sequence (DNA): TGTGCCAGCAGTCCCTGGACAGGGGGGAATGAAAAACTGTTTTTT. Protein: CASSPWTGGNEKLFF.

A remark on this clone: The same CDR3 also results from other DNA sequences found in this sample. The V call is TRBV5-1, the J call TRBJ1-5, with 9 bases identical to TRBD1. With 0 bases clipped from V and 3 bases from J, the junction kept 1 base outside the gene matches. CDR1 SGHRS and CDR2 YFSETQ come from the germline V gene. This CDR3 comprises 15 residues. DNA for the CDR3: TGCGCCAGCAGCTTGGGACAGGGGGACAATCAGCCCCAGCATTTT. Amino acid sequence: CASSLGQGDNQPQHF.

The chain couples TRBV6-5 to TRBJ1-3; 7 bases map to TRBD1. The CDR3 extends over 14 amino acids. The V gene end was trimmed by 6 bases and the J gene end by 0 bases; junction bases not matched to a gene: 2. Looked up from germline, CDR1 is MNHEY and CDR2 is SVGAGI. Here the CDR3 DNA reads TGTGCCAGCAGACAGGGGTACTCTGGAAACACCATATATTTT. Its translation: CASRQGYSGNTIYF.

The rearrangement uses TRBV7-9 and TRBJ1-1; D is uncertain. V lost 6 bases to trimming and J lost 10 bases, with 24 bases between them. CDR1 and CDR2 from the germline V gene are SEHNR and FQNEAQ (reference sequence). The CDR3 length is 15 residues. DNA for the CDR3: TGTGCCAGCAGTCGTGGAGGGAGACCCGGGTCGGGAGCTTTCTTT. Translation gives CASSRGGRPGSGAFF.

V gene TRBV14 combines with J gene TRBJ1-2, with a tentative D call TRBD1 (5 bases). V lost 4 bases to trimming and J lost 2 bases, with 11 bases between them. This CDR3 contains 14 residues. Germline V gene lookup returns CDR1 SGHDN and CDR2 FVKESK. This CDR3 reads CASSPYRSNYGYTF. The CDR3 DNA is TGTGCCAGCAGCCCGTACAGGAGCAACTATGGCTACACCTTC.

V and J are TRBV2 and TRBJ2-3; 7 bases fit TRBD2. V was clipped by 4 bases and J by 4 bases; unmatched bases: 8. Germline CDR1 and CDR2: SNHLY and FYNNEI. This CDR3 spans 15 amino acids. CDR3 DNA: TGTGCCAGCAGTGGTTGGGGGGGTTGGGCAGATACGCAGTATTTT. It encodes CASSGWGGWADTQYF.

This sequence joins TRBV19 and TRBJ1-1; D call uncertain. Trimming removed 1 base from V and 2 bases from J, with 8 bases in between. The CDR3 runs to 14 residues. The germline gives CDR1 LNHDA, CDR2 SQIVND (reference sequence). The CDR3 protein is CASSIVSTNTEAFF. The CDR3 nucleotides are TGTGCCAGTAGTATAGTAAGCACTAACACTGAAGCTTTCTTT.

V gene TRBV2 combines with J gene TRBJ1-5, with a weak D call TRBD1 (5 bases). This CDR3 has 14 amino acids. V was clipped by 2 bases and J by 6 bases, with 11 bases between them. Germline lookup yields CDR1 SNHLY and CDR2 FYNNEI. In DNA, the CDR3 is TGTGCCAGCAGTGAATATAGGGGAAGTCAGCCCCAGCATTTT. Translated: CASSEYRGSQPQHF.

The rearrangement joins TRBV7-3 to TRBJ2-1; the match to TRBD1 covers 8 bases. The V gene's germline CDR1 is SGHTA and CDR2 FQGTGA. The CDR3 loop spans 19 amino acids. V was clipped by 2 bases and J by 1 base; unmatched bases: 13. CDR3 in amino acids: CASSLVGGTGTVSYNEQFF. In DNA form, the CDR3 reads TGTGCCAGCAGCTTAGTAGGGGGGACAGGTACTGTGTCCTACAATGAGCAGTTCTTC.

The chain uses TRBV10-1 and TRBJ2-1, with 15 bases aligning to TRBD2. The V segment lost 5 bases and the J segment 0 bases; nucleotides outside the gene matches: 8. CDR3 length: 19 amino acids. Per germline, CDR1 WNHNN and CDR2 SYGVQD (reference sequence). The chain's CDR3 is CASSHGLAGGTSSYNEQFF. The CDR3 region has the DNA TGCGCCAGCAGTCACGGACTAGCGGGGGGGACCAGCTCCTACAATGAGCAGTTCTTC.

V is TRBV6-1 and J is TRBJ2-3, with a possible D match to TRBD2 (7 bases). Germline V gene sequence: CDR1 MNHNS, CDR2 SASEGT. The V gene lost 2 bases and the J gene lost 7 bases, with 19 bases spanning the gap. This CDR3 has 16 amino acids. CDR3 DNA sequence: TGTGCCAGCAGTGAATCGTTTGGGGGGGGCGGGAATACGCAGTATTTT. This encodes CASSESFGGGGNTQYF.

The CDR3 nucleotides read TGTGCCAGCAGCATACGAAGCGGGCCAGAAGAGACCCAGTACTTC. The encoded protein is CASSIRSGPEETQYF. The chain links TRBV7-6 to TRBJ2-5; TRBD2 might be the D (6 bases). Trimming pared 5 bases from V and 3 bases from J, leaving 16 bases between. The germline CDR1 and CDR2 sequences are SGHVS and FNYEAQ. This CDR3 region has 15 residues.

This sequence joins TRBV5-1 and TRBJ1-1, with a weak D call TRBD1 (6 bases). The V end was cut by 2 bases, the J end by 8 bases, with 16 bases between. The CDR3 extends over 14 amino acids. In germline, CDR1 is SGHRS, CDR2 YFSETQ. CDR3 DNA: TGCGCCAGCAGCTTAAATACAGGGCTTCGGGAAGCTTTCTTT. Residues: CASSLNTGLREAFF.